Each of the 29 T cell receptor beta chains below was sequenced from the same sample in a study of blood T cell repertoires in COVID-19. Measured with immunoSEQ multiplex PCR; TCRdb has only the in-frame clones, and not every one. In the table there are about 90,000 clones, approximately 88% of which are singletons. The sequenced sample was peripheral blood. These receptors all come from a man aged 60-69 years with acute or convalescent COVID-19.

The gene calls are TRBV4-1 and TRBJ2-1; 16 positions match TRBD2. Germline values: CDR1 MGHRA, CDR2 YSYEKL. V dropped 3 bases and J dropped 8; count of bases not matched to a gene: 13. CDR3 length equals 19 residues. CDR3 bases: TGCGCCAGCAGCCACCCGGGACTAGCGGGAGGGCGAGGGGGGCATGAGCAGTTCTTC. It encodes CASSHPGLAGGRGGHEQFF.

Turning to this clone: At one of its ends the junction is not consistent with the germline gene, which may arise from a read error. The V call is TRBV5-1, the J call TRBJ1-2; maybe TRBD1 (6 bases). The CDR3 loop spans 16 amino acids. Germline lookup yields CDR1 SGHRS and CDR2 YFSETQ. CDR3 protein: CASSPLGGPLNHGYTF. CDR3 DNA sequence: TGCGCCAGCAGCCCACTCGGGGGGCCTCTTAACCATGGCTACACCTTC.

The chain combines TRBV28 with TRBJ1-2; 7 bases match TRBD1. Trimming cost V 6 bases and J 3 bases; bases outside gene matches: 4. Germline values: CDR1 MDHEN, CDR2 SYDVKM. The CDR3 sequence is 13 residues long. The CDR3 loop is CASSEQGYYGYTF. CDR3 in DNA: TGTGCCAGCAGCGAACAGGGGTACTATGGCTACACCTTC.

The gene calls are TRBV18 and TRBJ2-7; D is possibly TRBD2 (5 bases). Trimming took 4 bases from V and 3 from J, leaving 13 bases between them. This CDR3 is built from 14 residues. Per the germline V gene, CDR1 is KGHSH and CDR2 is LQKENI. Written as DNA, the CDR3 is TGTGCCAGCTCACTCCGCGGGCAGAGCTACGAGCAGTACTTC. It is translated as CASSLRGQSYEQYF.

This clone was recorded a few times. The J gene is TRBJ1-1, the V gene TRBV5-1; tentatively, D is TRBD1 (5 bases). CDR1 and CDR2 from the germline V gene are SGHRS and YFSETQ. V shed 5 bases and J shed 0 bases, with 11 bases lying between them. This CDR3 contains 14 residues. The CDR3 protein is CASRPTTVNTEAFF. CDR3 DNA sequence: TGCGCCAGCAGACCAACGACAGTGAACACTGAAGCTTTCTTT.

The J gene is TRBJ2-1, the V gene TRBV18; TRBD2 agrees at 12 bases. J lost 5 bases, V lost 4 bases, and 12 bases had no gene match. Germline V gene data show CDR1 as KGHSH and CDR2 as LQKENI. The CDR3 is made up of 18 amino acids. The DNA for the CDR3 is TGTGCCAGCTCACTCGGACTAGCGGGACCCGGGACACACAATGAGCAGTTCTTC. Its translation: CASSLGLAGPGTHNEQFF.

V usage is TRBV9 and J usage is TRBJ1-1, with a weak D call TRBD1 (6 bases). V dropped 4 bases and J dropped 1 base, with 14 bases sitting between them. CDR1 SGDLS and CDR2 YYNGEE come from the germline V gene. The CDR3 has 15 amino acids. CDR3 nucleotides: TGTGCCAGCAGCCGAATCTCGACAGGGAACACTGAAGCTTTCTTT. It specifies CASSRISTGNTEAFF.

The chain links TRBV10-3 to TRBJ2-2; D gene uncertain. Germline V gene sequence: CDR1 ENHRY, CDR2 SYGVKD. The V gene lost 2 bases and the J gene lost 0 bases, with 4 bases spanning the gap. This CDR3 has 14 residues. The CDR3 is CAISEDTNTGELFF. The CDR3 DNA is TGTGCCATCAGTGAGGACACGAACACCGGGGAGCTGTTTTTT.

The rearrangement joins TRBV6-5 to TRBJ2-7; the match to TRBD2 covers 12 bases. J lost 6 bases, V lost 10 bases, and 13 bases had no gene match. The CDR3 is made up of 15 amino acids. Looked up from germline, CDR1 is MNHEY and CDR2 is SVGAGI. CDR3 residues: CATGTLAGGPLEQYF. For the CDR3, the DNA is TGTGCCACGGGAACTCTAGCGGGAGGGCCCCTCGAGCAGTACTTC.

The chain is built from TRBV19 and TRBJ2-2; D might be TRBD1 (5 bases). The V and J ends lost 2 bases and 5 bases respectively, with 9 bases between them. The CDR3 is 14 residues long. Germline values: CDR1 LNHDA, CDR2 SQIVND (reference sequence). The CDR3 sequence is CASSISRTTGELFF. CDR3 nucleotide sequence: TGTGCCAGTAGTATATCTCGGACAACCGGGGAGCTGTTTTTT.

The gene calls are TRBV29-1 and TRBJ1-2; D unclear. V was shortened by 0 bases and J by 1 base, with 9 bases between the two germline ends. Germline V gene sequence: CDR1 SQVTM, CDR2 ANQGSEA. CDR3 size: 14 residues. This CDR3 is CSVEDEGFNYGYTF. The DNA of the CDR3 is TGCAGCGTTGAAGATGAGGGATTTAACTATGGCTACACCTTC.

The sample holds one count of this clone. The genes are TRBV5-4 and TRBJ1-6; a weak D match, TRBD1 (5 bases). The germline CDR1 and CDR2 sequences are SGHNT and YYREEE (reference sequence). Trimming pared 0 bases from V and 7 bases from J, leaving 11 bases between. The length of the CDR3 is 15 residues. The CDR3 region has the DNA TGTGCCAGCAGCTTGGATGTGGGGGGAAATTCACCCCTCCACTTT. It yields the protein CASSLDVGGNSPLHF.

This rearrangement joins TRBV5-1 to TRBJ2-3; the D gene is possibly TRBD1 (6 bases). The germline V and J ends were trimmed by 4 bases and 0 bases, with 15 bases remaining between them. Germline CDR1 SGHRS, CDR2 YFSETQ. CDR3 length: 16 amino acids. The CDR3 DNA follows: TGCGCCAGCAGCGGTGAGACAGGCACTAGCACAGATACGCAGTATTTT. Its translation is CASSGETGTSTDTQYF.

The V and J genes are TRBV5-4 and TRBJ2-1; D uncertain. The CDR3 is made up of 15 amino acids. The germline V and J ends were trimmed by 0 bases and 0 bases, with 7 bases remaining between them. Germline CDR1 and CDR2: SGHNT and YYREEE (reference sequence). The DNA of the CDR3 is TGTGCCAGCAGCTTGGGAGGAAGCTCCTACAATGAGCAGTTCTTC. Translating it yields CASSLGGSSYNEQFF.

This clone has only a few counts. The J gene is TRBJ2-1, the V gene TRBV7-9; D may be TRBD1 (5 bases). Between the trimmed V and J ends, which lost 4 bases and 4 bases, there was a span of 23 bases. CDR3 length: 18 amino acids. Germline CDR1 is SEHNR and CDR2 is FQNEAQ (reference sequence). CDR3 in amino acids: CASSSQGILVSLYNEQFF. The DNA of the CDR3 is TGTGCCAGCAGCTCCCAGGGTATTCTCGTGAGTTTATACAATGAGCAGTTCTTC.

CDR3 in amino acids: CASSPQTSGAHNEQFF. CDR3 nucleotide sequence: TGTGCCAGCTCACCGCAGACTAGCGGGGCGCACAATGAGCAGTTCTTC. V is TRBV18 and J is TRBJ2-1; 11 nucleotides agree with TRBD2. The V segment lost 3 bases and the J segment 5 bases; nucleotides outside the gene matches: 6. This CDR3 is 16 amino acids long. In germline, CDR1 is KGHSH, CDR2 LQKENI.

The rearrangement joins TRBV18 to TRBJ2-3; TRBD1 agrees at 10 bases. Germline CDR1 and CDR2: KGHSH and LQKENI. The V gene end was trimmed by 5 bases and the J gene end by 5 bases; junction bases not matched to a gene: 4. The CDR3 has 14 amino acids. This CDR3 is CASSWTGGRDTQYF. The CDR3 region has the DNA TGTGCCAGCTCATGGACAGGGGGGAGAGATACGCAGTATTTT.

The CDR3 region is CSASSASGSNEQFF. Written as DNA, the CDR3 is TGCAGTGCCAGTAGTGCTAGCGGGAGCAATGAGCAGTTCTTC. The J gene is TRBJ2-1, the V gene TRBV20-1, with 10 bases identical to TRBD2. V was clipped by 6 bases and J by 6 bases; unmatched bases: 8. CDR1 and CDR2 (germline): DFQATT, SNEGSKA (reference sequence). The CDR3 is made up of 14 amino acids.

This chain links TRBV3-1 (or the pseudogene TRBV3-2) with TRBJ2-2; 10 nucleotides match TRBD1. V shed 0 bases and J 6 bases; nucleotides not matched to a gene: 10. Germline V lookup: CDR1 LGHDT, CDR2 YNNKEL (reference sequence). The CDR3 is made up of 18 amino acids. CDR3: CASSQDLVGTGVSGELFF. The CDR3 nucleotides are TGTGCCAGCAGCCAAGATCTAGTTGGGACAGGGGTTTCCGGGGAGCTGTTTTTT.

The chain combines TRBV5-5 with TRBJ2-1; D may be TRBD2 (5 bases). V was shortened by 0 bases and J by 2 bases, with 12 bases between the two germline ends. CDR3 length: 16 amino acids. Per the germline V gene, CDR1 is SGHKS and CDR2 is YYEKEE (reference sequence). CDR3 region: CASSLGVGVTYNEQFF. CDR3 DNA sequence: TGTGCCAGCAGCTTGGGTGTCGGGGTGACCTACAATGAGCAGTTCTTC.

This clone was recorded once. CDR3 DNA sequence: TGCGCCAGCAGCCCCCGGACTAGCGGGAGGGCCACGGGGAGCGGGGAGCTGTTTTTT. Its protein is CASSPRTSGRATGSGELFF. The rearrangement uses TRBV5-1 and TRBJ2-2, with 15 bases identical to TRBD2. The CDR3 is 19 residues long. From germline, CDR1 is SGHRS and CDR2 YFSETQ. J gave up 7 bases and V 4 bases, and 14 bases lay outside the gene matches.

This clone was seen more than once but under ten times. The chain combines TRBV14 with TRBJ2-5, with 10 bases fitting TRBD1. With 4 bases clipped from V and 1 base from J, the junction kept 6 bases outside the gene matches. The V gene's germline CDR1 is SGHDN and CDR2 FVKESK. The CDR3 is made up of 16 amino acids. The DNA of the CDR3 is TGTGCCAGCAGCCCCGGTTGGACAGGGGGCCAAGAGACCCAGTACTTC. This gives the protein CASSPGWTGGQETQYF.

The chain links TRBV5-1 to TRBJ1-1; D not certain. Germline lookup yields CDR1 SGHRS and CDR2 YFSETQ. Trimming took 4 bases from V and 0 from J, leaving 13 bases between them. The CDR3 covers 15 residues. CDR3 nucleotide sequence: TGCGCCAGCAGCCCCAACATAGACTTGAACACTGAAGCTTTCTTT. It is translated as CASSPNIDLNTEAFF.

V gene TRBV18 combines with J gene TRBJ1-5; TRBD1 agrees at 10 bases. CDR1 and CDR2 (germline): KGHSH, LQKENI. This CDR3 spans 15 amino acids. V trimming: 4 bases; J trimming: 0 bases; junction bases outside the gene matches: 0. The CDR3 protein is CASSRDRGSNQPQHF. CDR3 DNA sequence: TGTGCCAGCTCACGGGACAGGGGTAGCAATCAGCCCCAGCATTTT.

As DNA, the CDR3 is TGTGCCAGCAGTCGTGGACAGGGGTCTGAAGATACGCAGTATTTT. Translated, it gives CASSRGQGSEDTQYF. The genes are TRBV11-1 and TRBJ2-3; the match to TRBD1 covers 9 bases. The CDR3 runs 15 residues. Germline V gene data show CDR1 as SGHAT and CDR2 as FQDESV (reference sequence). V trimming: 6 bases; J trimming: 5 bases; junction bases outside the gene matches: 9.

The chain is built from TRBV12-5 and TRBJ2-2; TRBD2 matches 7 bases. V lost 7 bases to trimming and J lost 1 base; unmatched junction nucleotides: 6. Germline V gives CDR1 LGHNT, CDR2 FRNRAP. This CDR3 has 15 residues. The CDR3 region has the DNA TGTGCTAGTGTAGGGGCTAGCGGGAACACCGGGGAGCTGTTTTTT. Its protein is CASVGASGNTGELFF.

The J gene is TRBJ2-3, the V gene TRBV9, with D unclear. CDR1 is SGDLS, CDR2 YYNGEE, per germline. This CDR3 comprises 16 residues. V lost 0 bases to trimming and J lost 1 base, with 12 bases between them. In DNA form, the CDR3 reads TGTGCCAGCAGCGTAGCCGCAGTTGGTGGCACAGATACGCAGTATTTT. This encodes CASSVAAVGGTDTQYF.

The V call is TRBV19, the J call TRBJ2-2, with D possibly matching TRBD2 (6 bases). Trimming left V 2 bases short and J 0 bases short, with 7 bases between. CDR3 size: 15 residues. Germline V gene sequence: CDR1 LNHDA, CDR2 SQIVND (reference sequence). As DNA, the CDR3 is TGTGCCAGTAGTATAAGACTAGCGAACACCGGGGAGCTGTTTTTT. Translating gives CASSIRLANTGELFF. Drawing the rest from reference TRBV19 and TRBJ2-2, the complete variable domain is DGGITQSPKYLFRKEGQNVTLSCEQNLNHDAMYWYRQDPGQGLRLIYYSQIVNDFQKGDIAEGYSVSREKKESFPLTVTSAQKNPTAFYLCASSIRLANTGELFFGEGSRLTVL.

The DNA for the CDR3 is TGTGCCAGCCAACTAGCGGATAACACCGGGGAGCTGTTTTTT. It specifies CASQLADNTGELFF. The chain is built from TRBV19 and TRBJ2-2, with 8 nucleotides matching TRBD2. This CDR3 is built from 14 residues. The V and J ends lost 9 bases and 2 bases, in that order; junction bases with no gene match: 5. Germline lookup yields CDR1 LNHDA and CDR2 SQIVND (reference sequence).